This TCR beta chain was obtained from a study of regulatory T cells in long-lasting Graves disease. Across the whole study: Newly diagnosed Graves' patients had taken antithyroid drugs under 3 months.

Arm-PCR with iRepertoire HTBI primers amplified the CDR3 regions for these TCR beta libraries. TCRdb reprocessed the multiplex PCR reads with MiXCR, giving one entry per CDR3 protein. The table shows fewer than 500,000 distinct CDR3 sequences, with about 16% occurring only once. This clonotype was seen ten or more times. This CDR3 spans 15 amino acids. Germline CDR1 is LGHDT and CDR2 is YNNKEL (reference sequence). V shed 4 bases and J shed 10 bases, with 17 bases lying between them. The time point denotes: newly diagnosed GD, antithyroid drugs for less than 3 months. Following extraction of RNA from PBMCs, that RNA was used to make the TCR library. These data were also filed under a second study, of T cells in Graves' hyperthyroidism and ophthalmopathy.

The clonotype was recovered from a man aged 40-55 years with Graves disease. The material sequenced was peripheral blood mononuclear cells (PBMCs), taken at new diagnosis, from a patient treated with antithyroid drugs. The chain uses TRBV3-1 and TRBJ1-6, with D maybe TRBD1 (5 bases). The CDR3: CASSPRDVSRSPLHF. Here the CDR3 DNA reads TGTGCCAGCAGCCCCCGGGACGTCTCTCGATCACCCCTCCACTTT.